Below, one T cell receptor beta chain is given with its context. Sequencing used immunoSEQ multiplex PCR; TCRdb keeps in-frame clones, though not all of them. This table holds 75,000 or so clones, approximately 91% found once. The sample originates from a study of blood T cell repertoires in COVID-19. V dropped 3 bases and J dropped 2 bases, with 11 bases sitting between them. Germline CDR1 reads MDHEN; CDR2 reads SYDVKM. CDR3 length equals 14 residues. The chain carries TRBV28 and TRBJ2-7; a weak D match, TRBD2 (5 bases). The sample comprised peripheral blood. The source is an older man with acute or convalescent COVID-19. Here the CDR3 reads CASSFVFGTYEQYF. CDR3 sequence (DNA): TGTGCCAGCAGTTTTGTGTTCGGGACCTACGAGCAGTACTTC.